A single sample is the source of the 32 T cell receptor beta chains below, sequenced in a study of regulatory T cells in long-lasting Graves disease. With iRepertoire HTBI primers and Arm-PCR of CDR3 regions, TCR beta libraries were built. Each CDR3 protein gets one entry after TCRdb re-called the multiplex PCR reads with MiXCR. The table shows around 500,000 distinct CDR3 sequences, with more than 10% occurring only once. Stated time point: newly diagnosed GD, antithyroid drugs for less than 3 months. Extracted RNA from PBMCs served as the source of the TCR library. The same data also went into a second study, on T cells in Graves' hyperthyroidism and ophthalmopathy.

Here the sequenced sample was peripheral blood mononuclear cells (PBMCs), taken at new diagnosis, from a patient treated with antithyroid drugs. The receptors stem from a woman in her 30s with Graves disease.

This clonotype was detected only a few times. The chain employs TRBV7-2 and TRBJ2-7; TRBD2 matches 7 bases. This CDR3 spans 15 amino acids. The V and J ends lost 0 bases and 2 bases, in that order; junction bases with no gene match: 4. Per the germline V gene, CDR1 is SGHTA and CDR2 is FQGNSA. The CDR3 coding sequence is TGTGCCAGCAGCTTAGCGGGGGACTACACCTACGAGCAGTACTTC. Its protein is CASSLAGDYTYEQYF.

This clonotype was seen ten or more times. The chain uses TRBV2 and TRBJ1-5; a possible D gene is TRBD1 (5 bases). The CDR3 spans 16 residues. V lost 6 bases, J lost 1 base, and 16 bases lay in between. Germline-derived CDR1 and CDR2 are SNHLY and FYNNEI. CDR3 sequence (DNA): TGTGCCAGCAGGGGGGTTCAGGGAAACAGCAATCAGCCCCAGCATTTT. Encoded protein: CASRGVQGNSNQPQHF.

V and J are TRBV20-1 and TRBJ2-3; D perhaps matches TRBD2 (5 bases). Per the germline V gene, CDR1 is DFQATT and CDR2 is SNEGSKA (reference sequence). This CDR3 is built from 13 residues. Between the trimmed V and J ends, which lost 6 bases and 5 bases, there was a span of 15 bases. The CDR3 nucleotides are TGCAGTGCAAGGACTTATTCCGGAGATACGCAGTATTTT. This encodes CSARTYSGDTQYF.

V and J are TRBV6-1 and TRBJ1-4; 12 bases are shared with TRBD1. V shed 8 bases and J 8 bases; nucleotides not matched to a gene: 12. The germline gives CDR1 MNHNS, CDR2 SASEGT. The CDR3 is made up of 16 amino acids. CDR3 residues: CASCPGQGAGGEKLFF. In DNA form, the CDR3 reads TGTGCCAGCTGTCCGGGACAGGGGGCCGGTGGAGAAAAACTGTTTTTT.

The chain carries TRBV28 and TRBJ2-2; 8 bases are shared with TRBD1. CDR3 size: 17 residues. V trimming: 0 bases; J trimming: 2 bases; junction bases outside the gene matches: 5. CDR1 is MDHEN, CDR2 SYDVKM, per germline. CDR3 sequence reads: CASSLWSDRENTGELFF. CDR3 DNA: TGTGCCAGCAGTTTATGGTCGGACAGGGAAAACACCGGGGAGCTGTTTTTT.

The V call is TRBV7-8, the J call TRBJ1-4, with TRBD1 as a possible D gene (5 bases). The V and J ends lost 3 bases and 10 bases respectively, with 18 bases between them. Germline V gene data show CDR1 as SGHVS and CDR2 as FQNEAQ. The CDR3 is 15 residues long. CDR3 DNA sequence: TGTGCCAGCAGCTTTTCCGGGACGGGGGGAGGAAAACTGTTTTTT. This sequence encodes CASSFSGTGGGKLFF. Full variable domain (remainder filled in from reference TRBV7-8 and TRBJ1-4): GAGVSQSPRYKVAKRGQDVALRCDPISGHVSLFWYQQALGQGPEFLTYFQNEAQLDKSGLPSDRFFAERPEGSVSTLKIQRTQQEDSAVYLCASSFSGTGGGKLFFGSGTQLSVL.

At least ten counts were recorded for this clonotype. V gene TRBV11-2 combines with J gene TRBJ2-1; weak D call: TRBD2 (6 bases). Germline V CDR1 and CDR2: SGHAT, FQNNGV. This CDR3 contains 15 residues. V lost 0 bases, J lost 3 bases, and 9 bases lay in between. As DNA, the CDR3 is TGTGCCAGCAGCTTAGATATGGGAGGCTACAATGAGCAGTTCTTC. Translated: CASSLDMGGYNEQFF.

This chain links TRBV5-1 with TRBJ2-1, with 8 positions matching TRBD2. V lost 4 bases, J lost 6 bases, and 12 bases stayed unmatched. The CDR3 spans 16 residues. Germline CDR1 is SGHRS and CDR2 is YFSETQ. The CDR3 spells CASSASGLALGNEQFF. CDR3 nucleotides: TGCGCCAGCAGCGCAAGCGGACTAGCCTTGGGCAATGAGCAGTTCTTC.

The V and J genes are TRBV20-1 and TRBJ2-1, with 9 bases fitting TRBD2. This CDR3 has 12 residues. Germline CDR1 is DFQATT and CDR2 is SNEGSKA (reference sequence). The V gene end was trimmed by 7 bases and the J gene end by 9 bases; junction bases not matched to a gene: 7. CDR3 sequence: CSGLAGYGEQFF. Here the CDR3 DNA reads TGCAGTGGCCTAGCGGGATACGGTGAGCAGTTCTTC.

Remarks on this clonotype: One end of the junction varies from germline; a read error may be responsible. V is TRBV7-9 and J is TRBJ1-2; TRBD1 aligns across 9 bases. The CDR3 is 14 amino acids. Germline V gene data show CDR1 as SEHNR and CDR2 as FQNEAQ (reference sequence). In DNA form, the CDR3 reads TGTGCCAACAGCTTCGACAGGGGGTACTATGGCTACACCTTC. It is translated as CANSFDRGYYGYTF.

This sequence joins TRBV3-1 and TRBJ2-1; 15 bases fit TRBD2. The germline V gene encodes CDR1 LGHDT and CDR2 YNNKEL (reference sequence). CDR3 size: 24 residues. V shed 1 base, J shed 8 bases, and the junction held 27 bases outside the gene matches. The CDR3 is CASSQGREFRRGRTSGRAAYEQFF. As DNA, the CDR3 is TGTGCCAGCAGCCAAGGAAGAGAATTTCGGAGGGGCCGGACTAGCGGGAGGGCCGCGTATGAGCAGTTCTTC.

This clonotype was found many times. The V and J genes are TRBV12-3 or TRBV12-4 and TRBJ1-1; the D gene is possibly TRBD1 (5 bases). This CDR3 has 13 amino acids. V was cut by 6 bases and J by 4 bases, with 12 bases left in between. The CDR3 nucleotides are TGTGCCAGCAGCTCCCAAGGGGTCACTGAAGCTTTCTTT. The encoded protein is CASSSQGVTEAFF.

This clonotype was recorded many times. This sequence joins TRBV30 and TRBJ1-2, with D perhaps TRBD1 (5 bases). The CDR3 consists of 13 residues. CDR1 and CDR2 from the germline V gene are GTSNPN and SVGIG (reference sequence). V was clipped by 0 bases and J by 7 bases, with 12 bases between them. The chain's CDR3 is CAWSVDQGGGYTF. DNA of the CDR3: TGTGCCTGGAGTGTGGATCAGGGAGGTGGCTACACCTTC.

The table lists this clonotype with a few counts. With a much larger clone just one base away, this may be a read error. This sequence joins TRBV12-3 or TRBV12-4 and TRBJ2-5, with TRBD2 matching over 8 bases. This CDR3 has 15 residues. Trimming cost V 3 bases and J 9 bases; bases outside gene matches: 12. CDR3: CASSFRSGGSEAQYF. The CDR3 nucleotides are TGTGCCAGCAGTTTCAGGAGCGGGGGATCGGAGGCCCAGTACTTC.

At least ten counts were recorded for this clonotype. This chain links TRBV27 with TRBJ2-3, with 8 bases identical to TRBD2. After removal of 5 bases from V and 6 bases from J, the junction contained 16 bases not matched to a gene. CDR3 length equals 17 residues. The germline CDR1 and CDR2 sequences are MNHEY and SMNVEV (reference sequence). CDR3 sequence: CASSPNSGGPVADTQYF. DNA for the CDR3: TGTGCCAGCAGTCCCAATTCGGGAGGGCCCGTGGCCGATACGCAGTATTTT.

The CDR3 coding sequence is TGTGCCAGCAGCCAAGATTTTACGGACAGGGGGACCTACAATGAGCAGTTCTTC. It specifies CASSQDFTDRGTYNEQFF. V and J are TRBV3-1 and TRBJ2-1; TRBD1 matches at 10 bases. V shed 0 bases and J 2 bases; nucleotides not matched to a gene: 7. The CDR3 loop spans 18 amino acids. Germline-derived CDR1 and CDR2 are LGHDT and YNNKEL (reference sequence).

A few counts support this clonotype. A much larger clone lies one base from this, so it may be a read error. The genes are TRBV20-1 and TRBJ1-1, with D possibly TRBD1 on 5 matching bases. CDR1 is DFQATT, CDR2 SNEGSKA, per germline (reference sequence). The CDR3 is 14 amino acids. The CDR3: CSARDYRGLLEALF. CDR3 coding DNA: TGCAGTGCTAGAGATTACCGGGGACTGCTTGAAGCTCTCTTT.

In its sample, this clonotype was seen many times. The CDR3 DNA is TGTGCCACCAGTGAGGGACTAGCGGGAGTCCCCTCCTACAATGAGCAGTTCTTC. Its protein product is CATSEGLAGVPSYNEQFF. This chain joins TRBV24-1 and TRBJ2-1; 14 bases map to TRBD2. Per the germline V gene, CDR1 is KGHDR and CDR2 is SFDVKD. Germline trimming cut 4 bases from V and 0 bases from J; bases unmatched to any gene: 4. This CDR3 is 18 amino acids long.

In its sample, this clonotype was seen many times. The chain carries TRBV7-2 and TRBJ2-7; 9 bases map to TRBD1. Unmatched junction bases numbered 6, after V lost 1 base and J lost 5 bases. Germline V gives CDR1 SGHTA, CDR2 FQGNSA. The CDR3 has 15 residues. The CDR3 DNA is TGTGCCAGCAGCTTAGTCCGGACAGGGGCCGACGAGCAGTACTTC. Its protein is CASSLVRTGADEQYF.

The sample holds many counts of this clonotype. The chain combines TRBV2 with TRBJ1-3, with D uncertain. Trimming removed 7 bases from V and 3 bases from J, with 13 bases in between. CDR3 length equals 14 residues. Germline-derived CDR1 and CDR2 are SNHLY and FYNNEI. CDR3 DNA sequence: TGTGCCAGCATTGAGAAGACCTATGGAAACACCATATATTTT. This sequence encodes CASIEKTYGNTIYF.

The sample holds many counts of this clonotype. The chain uses TRBV2 and TRBJ1-4, with D hard to call. There are 14 residues in the CDR3. Between the trimmed V and J ends, which lost 1 base and 6 bases, there was a span of 9 bases. The germline V gene encodes CDR1 SNHLY and CDR2 FYNNEI. Here the CDR3 DNA reads TGTGCCAGCAGTGAAGTTCTGGACGATGAAAAACTGTTTTTT. Translation gives CASSEVLDDEKLFF.

The genes are TRBV20-1 and TRBJ2-6; 10 bases align to TRBD1. The germline gives CDR1 DFQATT, CDR2 SNEGSKA (reference sequence). This CDR3 region has 15 residues. Trimming at V came to 5 bases and at J to 7 bases, leaving 8 bases not matched to a gene. The CDR3 DNA is TGCAGTGCTGCTCGGGACAGGGGTAGAGCCAACGTCCTGACTTTC. Protein: CSAARDRGRANVLTF.

This clonotype was found many times. The chain has TRBV7-2 and TRBJ1-6; D not resolved. V was cut by 2 bases and J by 6 bases, with 11 bases left in between. This CDR3 region has 15 residues. Germline V CDR1 and CDR2: SGHTA, FQGNSA. The CDR3 coding sequence is TGTGCCAGCAGCTTATATAGGTCCAGTAATTCACCCCTCCACTTT. Its protein is CASSLYRSSNSPLHF.

This clonotype occurred many times. The chain couples TRBV20-1 to TRBJ2-1; 7 bases map to TRBD2. Per the germline V gene, CDR1 is DFQATT and CDR2 is SNEGSKA (reference sequence). J gave up 7 bases and V 7 bases, and 10 bases lay outside the gene matches. This CDR3 spans 13 amino acids. CDR3 sequence reads: CSVSRGGRNEQFF. The CDR3 DNA reads TGCAGTGTCTCCAGAGGCGGGAGAAATGAGCAGTTCTTC.

This clonotype has ten or more counts. This chain links TRBV11-3 with TRBJ2-3, with TRBD2 identical over 8 bases. The V and J ends lost 5 bases and 0 bases, in that order; junction bases with no gene match: 4. Germline CDR1 and CDR2: SGHNT and YENEEA. This CDR3 has 15 residues. The CDR3 sequence is CASSPSSGSTDTQYF. CDR3 bases: TGTGCCAGCAGCCCCTCTAGCGGGAGCACAGATACGCAGTATTTT.

The chain recombines TRBV24-1 with TRBJ2-5, with D perhaps matching TRBD1 or TRBD2 (5 bases each). This CDR3 region has 12 residues. V lost 5 bases and J lost 4, with 7 bases in between. Germline CDR1 and CDR2: KGHDR and SFDVKD. The CDR3 bases are TGTGCCACCAGTGGTGGGGGAGAGACCCAGTACTTC. Protein sequence: CATSGGGETQYF.

As to this clonotype: A single base separates this from a much larger clone, so it may be a read error. The J gene is TRBJ1-1, the V gene TRBV24-1; possibly TRBD1 for D (5 bases). This CDR3 has 12 amino acids. Trimming took off 4 bases at V and 11 bases at J, with 13 bases between the two ends. The germline CDR1 and CDR2 sequences are KGHDR and SFDVKD. The CDR3 region is CATSDPGTWAFF. CDR3 DNA sequence: TGTGCCACCAGTGACCCTGGGACCTGGGCTTTCTTT.

The gene calls are TRBV4-1 and TRBJ2-2; a weak D match, TRBD2 (5 bases). The CDR3 covers 17 residues. Germline loops: CDR1 MGHRA, CDR2 YSYEKL. V was pared by 1 base and J by 2 bases, with 14 bases between. CDR3 in DNA: TGCGCCAGCAGCCAAGGGTCCGGGAAGGTTAACACCGGGGAGCTGTTTTTT. This gives the protein CASSQGSGKVNTGELFF.

The genes are TRBV4-1 and TRBJ2-3; the match to TRBD1 covers 9 bases. The trim removed 5 bases at V and 4 bases at J, leaving 7 bases unmatched. This CDR3 is 15 amino acids long. From germline, CDR1 is MGHRA and CDR2 YSYEKL. The CDR3 DNA follows: TGCGCCAGCAGCACGGGGACAGGGAGTCCAGATACGCAGTATTTT. It codes for CASSTGTGSPDTQYF.

This clonotype was observed many times. The chain links TRBV5-6 to TRBJ1-1; TRBD1 matches at 9 bases. The CDR3 extends over 15 amino acids. V lost 3 bases, J lost 4 bases, and 7 bases stayed unmatched. Per germline, CDR1 SGHDT and CDR2 YYEEEE. The CDR3 sequence is CASSSAGTGFTEAFF. DNA of the CDR3: TGTGCCAGCAGCTCAGCCGGGACAGGGTTCACTGAAGCTTTCTTT. Complete variable domain (other parts from reference TRBV5-6 and TRBJ1-1): DAGVTQSPTHLIKTRGQQVTLRCSPKSGHDTVSWYQQALGQGPQFIFQYYEEEERQRGNFPDRFSGHQFPNYSSELNVNALLLGDSALYLCASSSAGTGFTEAFFGQGTRLTVV.

This clonotype has only a few counts. This chain links TRBV6-1 with TRBJ2-3; no reliable D call. Trimming stripped 6 bases from V and 2 bases from J, with 12 bases between. CDR3 length: 14 residues. Per germline, CDR1 MNHNS and CDR2 SASEGT. CDR3: CASRHQAITDTQYF. The CDR3 region has the DNA TGTGCCAGCAGGCACCAGGCGATCACAGATACGCAGTATTTT.

V usage is TRBV19 and J usage is TRBJ2-3; D unresolved. Germline loops: CDR1 LNHDA, CDR2 SQIVND (reference sequence). V was cut by 5 bases and J by 3 bases, with 15 bases left in between. The CDR3 loop spans 15 amino acids. The CDR3 sequence is CASSLTHSGTDTQYF. The CDR3 DNA reads TGTGCCAGTAGTCTCACACACTCCGGGACAGATACGCAGTATTTT.